Sequencing of this TCR beta chain was carried out in a study of OX40 agonist ivuxolimab in advanced cancers. Across the study: Hepatocellular carcinoma, melanoma, renal cell or head and neck cancer occurred in dose-escalation patients. Overall study results and limits: Expanded clones were, on average, more numerous among CD8+ T cells than CD4+. Clonal expansion was among the lowest in partial responders at 0.1-3.0 mg/kg, especially CD8+. Also showing low normalized T-cell clonal expansion were some of the nonresponders.

Trimming took off 5 bases at V and 3 bases at J, with 19 bases between the two ends. The CDR3 extends over 16 amino acids. Looked up from germline, CDR1 is MNHNY and CDR2 is SVGAGI (reference sequence). Profiling relied on immunoSEQ multiplex PCR, and the TCRdb table lists in-frame clones only, not all of them. The sample lists roughly 99,000 clones, 85% to 95% seen once, with approximately 1.1% in the top ten. A remark on this clone: Its specificity is unknown.

The chain joins TRBV6-6 to TRBJ1-2, with D possibly matching TRBD1 (6 bases). Sequenced material: CD4+ or CD8+ T cells sorted from blood, taken in a trial of the OX40 agonist ivuxolimab. This clonotype was sampled from an adult with an advanced solid tumor such as melanoma, head and neck, liver or kidney cancer. CDR3 sequence reads: CASSLRNQGQHYGYTF. CDR3 sequence (DNA): TGTGCCAGCAGTCTAAGAAACCAGGGGCAACACTATGGCTACACCTTC.